One T cell receptor beta chain is described in this entry. This clone was seen once. What this receptor recognizes is not known. No clone much larger than this one lies a single base away; base qualities are absent. The data stem from a study of graft-versus-host responses after intestinal transplantation (dated by TCRdb to the early 2020s). Background for the entire study: The transplants that recipients received were multivisceral, liver-intestinal, or isolated intestinal. The cohort enrolled 20 to 30 intestinal transplant recipients including one retransplant, and a few patients lacking pretransplant specimens were excluded. Alloreactive clones were identified by sequencing pre-transplant mixed lymphocyte reaction products and comparing them with unstimulated pre-transplant donor and recipient T cells. Every recipient was given anti-thymocyte globulin induction, followed by about three years of maintenance tacrolimus and steroids. After intestinal transplantation, graft-versus-host and host-versus-graft alloreactive T cell clones in the graft, circulation and bone marrow were tracked using bulk TCR-beta CDR3 sequencing. A peak of at least 4% donor T cells among recipient peripheral blood mononuclear cells was the definition used for donor T cell macrochimerism. Samples from three later patients were sequenced in-house on an Illumina MiSeq with MiXCR processing rather than by the commercial service. The investigation overall reported the following: GvH clones were detected in recipient bone marrow, and some of these GvH clones were observed earlier in ileal mucosa or blood, consistent with an intestinal mucosal origin. Early after transplant, declines in HvG clones were associated with peak levels of circulating GvH clones. In the allografts of patients with donor T cell macrochimerism, GvH to HvG T cell clonal ratios were high. Conclusions were limited by the relatively low number and heterogeneity of intestinal transplant patients.

The method was the immunoSEQ multiplex PCR assay. In most patients, genomic DNA was isolated using the Qiagen DNeasy Blood and Tissue Kit and sent frozen to Adaptive Biotechnologies for TCR sequencing. For most patients, genomic DNA was subjected to high-throughput TCR-beta CDR3 sequencing by Adaptive Biotechnologies. In the original analysis: Adaptive's ImmunoSEQ software was the source of the TCR sequencing data for about 18 patients, while a few other patients were processed with MiXCR and VDJtools. To correct CD4 versus CD8 sorting errors, sequences present in both subsets at a frequency ratio below 5:1 were removed. CDR3 nucleotide sequences shared between donor and recipient were removed because their origin could not be assigned. To be classed as alloreactive, a clone needed at least 2-fold expansion over unstimulated cells and a minimum CFSE-low frequency of 0.002% (template counts) or 0.001% (read counts). Clones detected in sequenced pre-transplant spleen, lymph node, or MLR CFSE-low populations of the donor or recipient were defined as mappable. Cumulative frequency of alloreactive clones was calculated as a percentage of all sequences weighted by copy number. The table comes from immuneACCESS by way of TCRdb, which keeps in-frame sequences with V and J called. Part of the clones is missing from these tables; in studies checked, under half for an unresolved V gene and the rest for unknown reasons. V, J and clone size are taken as reported in that table, and D and trimming were inferred from the DNA itself. Present in this sample are 85,000 to 100,000 clones, about 92% of which were seen just once. 1.5% to 2.5% of the sample is in the top ten clones.

From the cysteine up to the phenylalanine, the CDR3 has a length of 15 residues. The kept DNA is CDR3 alone, 45 bases in frame from the first base. V has 2 bases trimmed and J has 7 bases trimmed; junction bases matching no gene number 4. According to the germline V gene, CDR1 reads MGHRA and CDR2 reads YSYEKL. Taken with the paper, the label for time point translates to: cells obtained before transplantation from donor or recipient. CD3+CD4+ and CD3+CD8+ populations were FACS-sorted from unstimulated pre-transplant donor and recipient cells taken from spleen or lymph nodes. This receptor was taken from a human donor who received an intestinal transplant. The sequence joins TRBV4-1 to TRBJ2-1; 11 central bases correspond to TRBD2. The sequencing here drew on unstimulated CD8+ T cells sorted from spleen or lymph node cells, taken before intestinal transplant. The CDR3 region reads CASSQTLAGGNEQFF. DNA sequence: TGCGCCAGCAGCCAAACGCTAGCGGGGGGAAATGAGCAGTTCTTC.